This TCR beta chain was found in a study of STAT5B mutations in CD4+ large granular lymphocyte leukemia. About the research overall: Among healthy controls, a particular HLA allele went with more CDR3 'QG' motifs.

CDR1 SSHAT and CDR2 FNYEAQ come from the germline V gene (reference sequence). There are 18 residues in the CDR3. Trimming pared 5 bases from V and 4 bases from J, leaving 27 bases between. The method was immunoSEQ multiplex PCR; TCRdb's version includes in-frame clones alone and lacks a portion of them. The sample has about 30,000 clones; around 73% are singletons. This sequence originates from a human donor in good health. This chain links TRBV7-7 with TRBJ2-7, with a tentative D call TRBD1 (7 bases). The sequencing sample was made of CD4+ T cells from blood buffy coats. CDR3 sequence (DNA): TGTGCCAGCAGCAAACCTACGCAGGGGGGCGCCCCTAGATACGAGCAGTACTTC. Its protein product is CASSKPTQGGAPRYEQYF. The complete variable domain, with remaining parts taken from reference TRBV7-7 and TRBJ2-7, reads GAGVSQSPRYKVTKRGQDVTLRCDPISSHATLYWYQQALGQGPEFLTYFNYEAQPDKSGLPSDRFSAERPEGSISTLTIQRTEQRDSAMYRCASSKPTQGGAPRYEQYFGPGTRLTVT.